Shown below are 3 T cell receptor beta chains from a single sample sequenced in a study of beta chain features in type 1 diabetes. The entirety of the isolated RNA underwent reverse transcription, so expressed TCRB transcripts were sequenced. TCRdb's copy holds only in-frame clones and misses some; the assay was immunoSEQ multiplex PCR. The data show fewer than 200,000 clones, with more than 10% seen just once and approximately 0.64% held by the top ten. The sequenced material came from central memory CD4+ T cells from blood. The receptors shown here come from a woman aged 18 to 35 in good health.

This clone has at least ten counts. The rearrangement uses TRBV28 and TRBJ1-4; no reliable D call. Trimming cost V 6 bases and J 11 bases, with 19 bases left between them. The CDR3 extends over 14 amino acids. Germline V gene data show CDR1 as MDHEN and CDR2 as SYDVKM. CDR3 loop: CASRRVGGSGKLFF. CDR3 DNA: TGTGCCAGCAGAAGGGTCGGTGGTTCGGGGAAACTGTTTTTT.

This clone was seen more than once but under ten times. The chain carries TRBV30 and TRBJ1-2; D is unresolved. V dropped 5 bases and J dropped 8 bases, with 9 bases sitting between them. CDR1 and CDR2 (germline): GTSNPN, SVGIG (reference sequence). This CDR3 contains 10 residues. The CDR3 here is CAWGSRGYTF. The CDR3 DNA is TGTGCCTGGGGATCCAGGGGCTACACCTTC.

V gene TRBV20-1 combines with J gene TRBJ1-2; D gene uncertain. CDR1 and CDR2 (germline): DFQATT, SNEGSKA (reference sequence). The V end was cut by 6 bases, the J end by 2 bases, with 7 bases between. The CDR3 is 11 amino acids. Here the CDR3 reads CSAPENYGYTF. CDR3 sequence (DNA): TGCAGTGCCCCGGAGAACTATGGCTACACCTTC.